This T cell receptor (beta chain) emerged from a study of cytomegalovirus exposure and HLA in healthy donors. Germline assignment: CDR1 SQVTM and CDR2 ANQGSEA. Unmatched junction bases numbered 9, after V lost 3 bases and J lost 4 bases. This CDR3 spans 16 amino acids. Primers for the PCR totalled 60 Vbeta and 13 Jbeta. Sequencing was performed with immunoSEQ multiplex PCR; in TCRdb, only in-frame clones are kept and a portion is missing. The repertoire holds under 200,000 clones, with 75% to 90% as singletons. The chain uses TRBV29-1 and TRBJ2-3; TRBD2 matches 11 bases. Sequencing input: PBMCs. The sequence came from a man aged 18 to 30 in good health and CMV-seropositive. The CDR3 protein is CSVDPASGGMPDTQYF. CDR3 nucleotide sequence: TGCAGCGTTGATCCGGCTAGCGGGGGGATGCCAGATACGCAGTATTTT.